What follows are 16 T cell receptor beta chains derived from one specimen sequenced in a study of monozygotic twins with inflammatory bowel disease. TCRdb re-called the 5' RACE reads and gives one entry per CDR3 protein, without DNA. The sample holds around 410,000 distinct CDR3 sequences. Source material: blood. The receptors originated from a human donor with ulcerative colitis or Crohn's disease, or a healthy co-twin of an affected twin (not recorded which).

Here the CDR3 reads CSVVVYGGDGYTF. J is TRBJ1-2 and V is TRBV29-1; the TCRdb D gene call, TRBD1, has no DNA to confirm it. Germline-derived CDR1 and CDR2 are SQVTM and ANQGSEA. This CDR3 has 13 amino acids.

The chain has TRBV18 and TRBJ2-2; the D gene TCRdb calls, TRBD1, cannot be checked with no DNA. The CDR3 has 14 amino acids. Germline loops: CDR1 KGHSH, CDR2 LQKENI. The CDR3 reads CASSGQIPTGELFF. Complete variable domain (other parts from reference TRBV18 and TRBJ2-2): NAGVMQNPRHLVRRRGQEARLRCSPMKGHSHVYWYRQLPEEGLKFMVYLQKENIIDESGMPKERFSAEFPKEGPSILRIQQVVRGDSAAYFCASSGQIPTGELFFGEGSRLTVL.

The chain has TRBV3-1 and TRBJ2-2. Germline values: CDR1 LGHDT, CDR2 YNNKEL (reference sequence). This CDR3 has 15 amino acids. The CDR3 here is CASSQIVANTGELFF. The whole variable domain, filled in from reference TRBV3-1 and TRBJ2-2, reads DTAVSQTPKYLVTQMGNDKSIKCEQNLGHDTMYWYKQDSKKFLKIMFSYNNKELIINETVPNRFSPKSPDKAHLNLHINSLELGDSAVYFCASSQIVANTGELFFGEGSRLTVL.

The V and J genes are TRBV7-2 and TRBJ1-1; the D call from TCRdb, TRBD1, cannot be confirmed without DNA. This CDR3 is built from 15 residues. In germline, CDR1 is SGHTA, CDR2 FQGNSA. CDR3 protein: CASSPDKGRSTEAFF.

This chain joins TRBV9 and TRBJ2-2; TCRdb gives TRBD2 as the D gene, but with no DNA this cannot be confirmed. CDR3 length: 20 residues. CDR1 SGDLS and CDR2 YYNGEE come from the germline V gene. The chain's CDR3 is CASSVGGLAGRYLHTGELFF.

The genes are TRBV12-3 or TRBV12-4 and TRBJ1-3. The CDR3 is made up of 14 amino acids. Here the CDR3 reads CASSFGGSGNTIYF.

This chain connects TRBV7-2 to TRBJ1-1; TCRdb's D call, TRBD1, is unchecked because there is no DNA. This CDR3 is built from 14 residues. Germline V gene lookup returns CDR1 SGHTA and CDR2 FQGNSA. The CDR3 sequence is CASSLAGRGAEAFF.

J is TRBJ1-3 and V is TRBV5-5. The CDR3 extends over 15 amino acids. Germline CDR1 SGHKS, CDR2 YYEKEE (reference sequence). The CDR3 spells CASSLADRSGNTIYF.

The chain combines TRBV18 with TRBJ1-1; TCRdb picks TRBD1, but there is no DNA to check that call. The CDR3 sequence is 13 residues long. Per germline, CDR1 KGHSH and CDR2 LQKENI. The CDR3 loop is CASSETGVTEAFF.

This chain joins TRBV7-2 and TRBJ1-2. Germline-derived CDR1 and CDR2 are SGHTA and FQGNSA. This CDR3 has 14 amino acids. CDR3 sequence reads: CASSLENSNYGYTF.

The chain links TRBV10-3 to TRBJ1-2; the D gene TCRdb calls, TRBD1, cannot be checked with no DNA. The CDR3 has 14 residues. Germline V gives CDR1 ENHRY, CDR2 SYGVKD. CDR3: CAISESEGKYGYTF.

V and J are TRBV27 and TRBJ2-1; the TRBD1 assignment by TCRdb is unverifiable without DNA. The CDR3 consists of 15 residues. Germline CDR1 is MNHEY and CDR2 is SMNVEV (reference sequence). Here the CDR3 reads CASNQQGGRSREQFF.

V and J are TRBV7-9 and TRBJ2-5. Germline CDR1 reads SEHNR; CDR2 reads FQNEAQ (reference sequence). This CDR3 has 12 amino acids. CDR3 sequence: CASSYVQETQYF.

The V and J genes are TRBV18 and TRBJ2-5. From germline, CDR1 is KGHSH and CDR2 LQKENI. The CDR3 runs 13 residues. This chain's CDR3 is CASSTNVRETQYF.

This chain joins TRBV7-9 and TRBJ2-2. The V gene's germline CDR1 is SEHNR and CDR2 FQNEAQ (reference sequence). This CDR3 contains 13 residues. CDR3 sequence reads: CASSSGGPGELFF.

The genes are TRBV20-1 and TRBJ2-5. Germline lookup yields CDR1 DFQATT and CDR2 SNEGSKA (reference sequence). The CDR3 runs to 14 residues. The CDR3 sequence is CSARGRRVQETQYF.